A single sample gave rise to the 14 T cell receptor beta chains below, sequenced in a study of beta chain features in type 1 diabetes. General study results and limits: The study found moderately but significantly shorter TCRB CDR3s in all four CD4+ subsets of Type 1 diabetes patients.

Their antigens are not known. The authors reverse transcribed all of the isolated RNA, so sequencing captured expressed TCRB transcripts. Data came from immunoSEQ multiplex PCR; TCRdb stores just in-frame clones and leaves some out. The table shows about 170,000 clones, with roughly 8% occurring only once. The sample taken for sequencing was central memory CD4+ T cells from blood. The receptors stem from a man between 18 and 35 years old with type 1 diabetes.

The chain uses TRBV2 and TRBJ2-7; 11 nucleotides agree with TRBD1. CDR1 and CDR2 from the germline V gene are SNHLY and FYNNEI. After removal of 5 bases from V and 2 bases from J, the junction contained 5 bases not matched to a gene. CDR3 length: 15 residues. The CDR3 protein is CASSHGTGGTYEQYF. The CDR3 DNA reads TGTGCCAGCAGTCACGGGACAGGGGGTACCTACGAGCAGTACTTC.

This clone turned up a few times. The chain combines TRBV27 with TRBJ1-2, with 9 positions matching TRBD1. V trimming: 3 bases; J trimming: 8 bases; junction bases outside the gene matches: 10. Germline values: CDR1 MNHEY, CDR2 SMNVEV (reference sequence). The CDR3 is made up of 15 amino acids. The CDR3 sequence is CASSFRLGQGPGYTF. In nucleotides, the CDR3 is TGTGCCAGCAGTTTCAGGTTGGGACAGGGTCCGGGCTACACCTTC.

The chain links TRBV6-5 to TRBJ2-4; perhaps TRBD2 as D (7 bases). From germline, CDR1 is MNHEY and CDR2 SVGAGI. This CDR3 has 15 residues. Deletions cut 6 bases from V and 7 bases from J, with 19 bases between. CDR3 residues: CASSPGEGTQNIQYF. In DNA, the CDR3 is TGTGCCAGCAGCCCCGGGGAGGGGACACAGAACATTCAGTACTTC.

This clone appeared a few times. The genes are TRBV7-9 and TRBJ2-5, with D tentatively TRBD2 (7 bases). V lost 3 bases and J 5 bases, leaving 16 bases between the germline ends. The CDR3 totals 15 residues. Germline V gene data show CDR1 as SEHNR and CDR2 as FQNEAQ (reference sequence). The CDR3 sequence is CASSFLRGQGETQYF. Here the CDR3 DNA reads TGTGCCAGCAGCTTTTTGCGGGGGCAGGGGGAGACCCAGTACTTC.

The chain joins TRBV15 to TRBJ1-2; 11 positions agree with TRBD1. The CDR3 totals 14 residues. CDR1 is LNHNV, CDR2 YYDKDF, per germline (reference sequence). Trimming at V came to 5 bases and at J to 7 bases, leaving 6 bases not matched to a gene. CDR3 nucleotides: TGTGCCACCAGCGGCGGACAGGGGGCAGGTGGCTACACCTTC. Translating it yields CATSGGQGAGGYTF.

This clone was seen a few times. The CDR3 DNA sequence: TGTGCCAGCAGTCCGAGGGGGGAGACCCAGTACTTC. Amino acids: CASSPRGETQYF. The chain combines TRBV27 with TRBJ2-5, with D possibly being TRBD1 (6 bases). Germline V gene lookup returns CDR1 MNHEY and CDR2 SMNVEV (reference sequence). Trimming removed 5 bases at V and 5 bases at J, with 9 bases between. The CDR3 sequence is 12 residues long.

This clone was seen a handful of times. The V and J genes are TRBV30 and TRBJ2-3, with D tentatively TRBD1 (5 bases). In germline, CDR1 is GTSNPN, CDR2 SVGIG (reference sequence). The ends were cut back, 1 base at V and 1 base at J, with 9 bases in the middle. The CDR3 has 14 amino acids. CDR3: CAWSAGYGTDTQYF. Written as DNA, the CDR3 is TGTGCCTGGAGTGCAGGGTATGGCACAGATACGCAGTATTTT. Looking up the rest from reference TRBV30 and TRBJ2-3 gives the full variable domain: SQTIHQWPATLVQPVGSPLSLECTVEGTSNPNLYWYRQAAGRGLQLLFYSVGIGQISSEVPQNLSASRPQDRQFILSSKKLLLSDSGFYLCAWSAGYGTDTQYFGPGTRLTVL.

This clone has more than one count but fewer than ten. The rearrangement uses TRBV5-4 and TRBJ2-7, with 9 bases aligning to TRBD2. CDR3 length: 17 residues. V dropped 0 bases and J dropped 6; count of bases not matched to a gene: 13. CDR1 is SGHNT and CDR2 is YYREEE in the germline V gene (reference sequence). CDR3 coding DNA: TGTGCCAGCAGCTTGGCCGTTACCGGGACTAGCTCCCGCGAGCAGTACTTC. Encoded protein: CASSLAVTGTSSREQYF. Full variable domain (rest looked up from reference TRBV5-4 and TRBJ2-7): ETGVTQSPTHLIKTRGQQVTLRCSSQSGHNTVSWYQQALGQGPQFIFQYYREEENGRGNFPPRFSGLQFPNYSSELNVNALELDDSALYLCASSLAVTGTSSREQYFGPGTRLTVT.

This clone was counted only a few times. V is TRBV27 and J is TRBJ2-3; a possible D gene is TRBD1 (5 bases). Trimming stripped 5 bases from V and 0 bases from J, with 12 bases between. This CDR3 has 15 residues. CDR1 is MNHEY and CDR2 is SMNVEV in the germline V gene (reference sequence). The CDR3 reads CASSVRVSSTDTQYF. The CDR3 coding sequence is TGTGCCAGCAGTGTCAGGGTATCTAGCACAGATACGCAGTATTTT.

The rearrangement joins TRBV5-4 to TRBJ2-3, with D maybe TRBD2 (7 bases). V dropped 2 bases and J dropped 0 bases, with 16 bases sitting between them. Germline V gives CDR1 SGHNT, CDR2 YYREEE (reference sequence). The CDR3 consists of 17 residues. The CDR3 region has the DNA TGTGCCAGCAGCTTTCCCGCCGGGGGGCCCAGCACAGATACGCAGTATTTT. Protein: CASSFPAGGPSTDTQYF.

The sample holds a few counts of this clone. The gene calls are TRBV2 and TRBJ2-1, with TRBD1 matching 10 bases. The CDR3 covers 15 residues. CDR1 and CDR2 from the germline V gene are SNHLY and FYNNEI. Trimming took 5 bases from V and 4 from J; bases not matched to a gene: 5. CDR3 sequence reads: CASSLDRGNYNEQFF. As DNA, the CDR3 is TGTGCCAGCAGTTTGGACAGGGGGAATTACAATGAGCAGTTCTTC.

This clone has only a few counts. The chain couples TRBV5-6 to TRBJ2-3; a possible D gene is TRBD1 (5 bases). This CDR3 comprises 13 residues. Trimming removed 6 bases from V and 0 bases from J, with 8 bases in between. Germline-derived CDR1 and CDR2 are SGHDT and YYEEEE. The CDR3 protein is CASTSGSTDTQYF. For the CDR3, the DNA is TGTGCCAGCACATCAGGGAGCACAGATACGCAGTATTTT.

The table lists this clone with a few counts. The V and J genes are TRBV30 and TRBJ2-4, with 8 bases matching TRBD2. Losses at the gene ends were 0 bases for V and 0 bases for J; bases not matched to a gene: 1. From germline, CDR1 is GTSNPN and CDR2 SVGIG (reference sequence). The CDR3 runs 15 residues. The CDR3 DNA is TGTGCCTGGAGTGTACTAGCGGCAGCCAAAAACATTCAGTACTTC. This codes for CAWSVLAAAKNIQYF.

The CDR3: CASSRDRVRETQYF. Here the CDR3 DNA reads TGTGCCAGCTCACGGGACAGGGTCAGAGAGACCCAGTACTTC. The chain carries TRBV18 and TRBJ2-5; TRBD1 matches 9 bases. Germline-derived CDR1 and CDR2 are KGHSH and LQKENI. The CDR3 totals 14 residues. Losses at the gene ends were 4 bases for V and 4 bases for J; bases not matched to a gene: 4.